The TCR beta chain described here comes from a study of cytomegalovirus exposure and HLA in healthy donors. As to this clone: The antigen remains undetermined. At one of its ends the junction is not consistent with the germline gene, which may arise from a read error.

60 Vbeta and 13 Jbeta primers were used in PCR. Method: immunoSEQ multiplex PCR; TCRdb's copy keeps in-frame clones and lacks some. The sample consists of 200,000 to 250,000 clones, approximately 80% of them appearing once. Study-level results: An apparent linkage of common viral pathogens to several of the most significant clusters emerged in a later analysis. Based on reports, TCR beta sequences accurately predicted HLA-A and HLA-B alleles for most subjects.

This TCR was recovered from a boy aged 2 to 9 in good health and CMV-seronegative. Sequencing used PBMCs.

CDR3 sequence reads: CASSEVSGSYHEQFF. For the CDR3, the DNA is TGTGCCAGCAGTGAAGTTAGCGGGAGCTACCATGAGCAGTTCTTC. This rearrangement joins TRBV6-1 to TRBJ2-1; the match to TRBD2 covers 9 bases. CDR3 length: 15 residues. Germline CDR1 MNHNS, CDR2 SASEGT.